This entry describes one T cell receptor (beta chain). The record originates from a study of shared clonotypes between healthy human individuals. Evenly divided among several immunoSEQ plates was the genomic DNA of each subset. Profiled with immunoSEQ multiplex PCR; TCRdb holds only in-frame clones, not every one. Among hundreds of thousands of clones listed, over 60% were seen once. This CDR3 spans 14 amino acids. V was clipped by 6 bases and J by 5 bases, with 13 bases between them. From germline, CDR1 is MNHEY and CDR2 SMNVEV (reference sequence). Donors comprised healthy HIV-negative adults lacking recent acute infections or vaccinations.

Sequenced input: PBMCs. The source is a woman in her forties in good health. Some clones in this sample may be carry-over from other donors' samples. V usage is TRBV27 and J usage is TRBJ1-4; D gene uncertain. The CDR3 DNA is TGTGCCAGCAGCCGGGGTAAGGGCAATGAAAAACTGTTTTTT. Translating it yields CASSRGKGNEKLFF.